Described below is a single T cell receptor beta chain sequence and its context. Per the original data handling: Amplification from reference gene primers served as the basis for estimated nucleated cell counts. Profiling relied on immunoSEQ multiplex PCR, and the TCRdb table lists in-frame clones only, not all of them. The DNA gave D and trimming, while V, J and clone size come from that table. Among over 150,000 clones listed, more than 75% were seen once. This sample is part of a study of blood T cell repertoires in COVID-19. Study background: Both acute and convalescent COVID-19 samples were obtained from the United States, Italy and Spain.

The ends were cut back, 3 bases at V and 16 bases at J, with 16 bases in the middle. This CDR3 spans 12 amino acids. Germline lookup yields CDR1 LNHDA and CDR2 SQIVND (reference sequence). Sequences were obtained from peripheral blood. This rearrangement joins TRBV19 to TRBJ2-1, with D maybe TRBD1 (6 bases). This TCR was recovered from a middle-aged man who had recovered from COVID-19. CDR3 in DNA: TGTGCCAGTAGTATCAGGACAGATATTCCATTCTTC. This gives the protein CASSIRTDIPFF.